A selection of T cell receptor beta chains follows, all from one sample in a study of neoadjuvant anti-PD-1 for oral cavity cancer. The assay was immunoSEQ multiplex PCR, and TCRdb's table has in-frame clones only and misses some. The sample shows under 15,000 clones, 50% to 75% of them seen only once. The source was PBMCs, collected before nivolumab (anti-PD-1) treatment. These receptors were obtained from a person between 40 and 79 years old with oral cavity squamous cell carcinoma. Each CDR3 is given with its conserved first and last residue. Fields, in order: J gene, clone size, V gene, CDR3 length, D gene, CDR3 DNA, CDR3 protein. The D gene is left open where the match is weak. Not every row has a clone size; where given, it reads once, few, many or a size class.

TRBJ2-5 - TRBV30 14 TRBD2 TGTGCCTGGAGTCCTAGCGGGGACCAAGAGACCCAGTACTTC CAWSPSGDQETQYF
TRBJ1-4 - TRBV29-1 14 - TGCAGCGTTGGGTATGGGGCCCTGGGTGAAAAACTGTTTTTT CSVGYGALGEKLFF
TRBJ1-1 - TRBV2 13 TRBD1 TGTGCCAGCAGTGCAGGGGGGAACACTGAAGCTTTCTTT CASSAGGNTEAFF
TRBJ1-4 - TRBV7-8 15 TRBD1 TGTGCCAGCAGCCGTCACCGGGACAGGGATGGAAAACTGTTTTTT CASSRHRDRDGKLFF
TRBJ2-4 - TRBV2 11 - TGTGCCAGCAGGTACGAAAACATTCAGTACTTC CASRYENIQYF
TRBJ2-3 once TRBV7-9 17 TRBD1 TGTGCCAGCAGCTTATGGCCGGGACAGTCTAGCACAGATACGCAGTATTTT CASSLWPGQSSTDTQYF
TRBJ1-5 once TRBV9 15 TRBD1 TGTGCCAGCAGTGAGGACAGGGGTACGAATCAGCCCCAGCATTTT CASSEDRGTNQPQHF
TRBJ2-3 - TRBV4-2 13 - TGTGCCAGCAGCCAAAGGACGGCCGATACGCAGTATTTT CASSQRTADTQYF
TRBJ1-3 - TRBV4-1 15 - TGCGCCAGCAGCCAAGATTATGCCTCTGGAAACACCATATATTTT CASSQDYASGNTIYF
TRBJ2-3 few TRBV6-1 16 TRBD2 TGTGCCAGCAGTGAAACGATCGCGGGAGGCACAGATACGCAGTATTTT CASSETIAGGTDTQYF
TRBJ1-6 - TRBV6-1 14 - TGTGCCAGCAGTGAAATATACAGAAATTCACCCCTCCACTTT CASSEIYRNSPLHF
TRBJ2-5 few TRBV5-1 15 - TGCGCCAGCAGCCTCATACCCGGGACGGAAGAGACCCAGTACTTC CASSLIPGTEETQYF
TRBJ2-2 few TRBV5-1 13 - TGCGCCAGCATGGGGACGAACACCGGGGAGCTGTTTTTT CASMGTNTGELFF
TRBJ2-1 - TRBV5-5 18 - TGTGCCAGCAGCTTAAACCCCCCAGGGGGGATCTCCTACAATGAGCAGTTCTTC CASSLNPPGGISYNEQFF
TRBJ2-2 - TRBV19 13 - TGTGCCAGTAGAGACCAGAACACCGGGGAGCTGTTTTTT CASRDQNTGELFF
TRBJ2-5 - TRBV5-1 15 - TGCGCCAGCAGCTTGGTGCCGGACAGACCAGAGACCCAGTACTTC CASSLVPDRPETQYF
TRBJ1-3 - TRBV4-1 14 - TGCGCCAGCAGCTCCCCGAACTATGGAAACACCATATATTTT CASSSPNYGNTIYF
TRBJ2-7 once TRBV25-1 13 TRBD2 TGTGCCAGCCGTCAGCGGGACTCCTACGAGCAGTACTTC CASRQRDSYEQYF
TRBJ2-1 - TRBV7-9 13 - TGTGCCAGCAGCTCGCCTCTAGCGAATGAGCAGTTCTTC CASSSPLANEQFF
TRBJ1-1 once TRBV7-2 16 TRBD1 TGTGCCAGCAGCAGACAGGGACAGAGTATGAACACTGAAGCTTTCTTT CASSRQGQSMNTEAFF
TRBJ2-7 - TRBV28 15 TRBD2 TGTGCCAGCAGTGTACCTAGCGGGTGGGTTTACGAGCAGTACTTC CASSVPSGWVYEQYF
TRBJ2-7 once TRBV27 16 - TGTGCCAGCAGTTTACTTCCAGCGGGCGCGACCTACGAGCAGTACTTC CASSLLPAGATYEQYF
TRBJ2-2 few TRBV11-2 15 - TGTGCCAGCAGTCCCGACTGGGCGGACACCGGGGAGCTGTTTTTT CASSPDWADTGELFF
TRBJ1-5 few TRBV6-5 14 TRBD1 TGTGCCAGCAGCCGACAGGGAAGCAATCAGCCCCAGCATTTT CASSRQGSNQPQHF